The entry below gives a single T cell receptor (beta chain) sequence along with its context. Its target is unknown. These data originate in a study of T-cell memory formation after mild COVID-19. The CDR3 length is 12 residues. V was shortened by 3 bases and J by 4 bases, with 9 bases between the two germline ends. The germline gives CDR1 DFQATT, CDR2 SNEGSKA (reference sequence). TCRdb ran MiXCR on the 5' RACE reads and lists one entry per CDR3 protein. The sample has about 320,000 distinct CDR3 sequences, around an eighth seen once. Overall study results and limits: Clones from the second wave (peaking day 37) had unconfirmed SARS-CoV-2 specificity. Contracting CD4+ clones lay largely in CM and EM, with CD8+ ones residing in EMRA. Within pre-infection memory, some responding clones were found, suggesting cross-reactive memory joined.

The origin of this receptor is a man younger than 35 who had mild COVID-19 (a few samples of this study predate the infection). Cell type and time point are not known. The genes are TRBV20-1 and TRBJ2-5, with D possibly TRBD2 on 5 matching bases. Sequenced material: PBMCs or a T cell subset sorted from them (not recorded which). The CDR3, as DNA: TGCAGTGCTAGGGGAGCTATAGAGACCCAGTACTTC. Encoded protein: CSARGAIETQYF.